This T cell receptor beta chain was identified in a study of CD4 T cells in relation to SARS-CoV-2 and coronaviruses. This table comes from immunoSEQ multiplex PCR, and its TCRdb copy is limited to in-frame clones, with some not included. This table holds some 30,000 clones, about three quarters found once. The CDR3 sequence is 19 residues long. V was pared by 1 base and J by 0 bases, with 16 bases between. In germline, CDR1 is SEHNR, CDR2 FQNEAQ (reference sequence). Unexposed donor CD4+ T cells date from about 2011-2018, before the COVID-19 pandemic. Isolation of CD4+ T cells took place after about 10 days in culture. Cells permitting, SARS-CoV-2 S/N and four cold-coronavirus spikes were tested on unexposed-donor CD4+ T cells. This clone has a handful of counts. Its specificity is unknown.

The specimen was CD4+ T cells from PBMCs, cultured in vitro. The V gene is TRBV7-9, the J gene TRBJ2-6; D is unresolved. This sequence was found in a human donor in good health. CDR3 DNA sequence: TGTGCCAGCAGCTTAGGGCCCCACCCACAATACTCTGGGGCCAACGTCCTGACTTTC. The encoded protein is CASSLGPHPQYSGANVLTF. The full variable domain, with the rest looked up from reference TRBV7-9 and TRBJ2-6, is DTGVSQNPRHKITKRGQNVTFRCDPISEHNRLYWYRQTLGQGPEFLTYFQNEAQLEKSRLLSDRFSAERPKGSFSTLEIQRTEQGDSAMYLCASSLGPHPQYSGANVLTFGAGSRLTVL.